This TCR beta chain was observed in a study of T cells in Graves' hyperthyroidism and ophthalmopathy (dated by TCRdb to 2018 to 2020). Study-wide context: Peripheral blood samples were taken at the time of initial diagnosis, prior to any treatment. TCR V-J signatures able to tell the groups apart were searched for in a discovery cohort of 100 patients, of whom over 40 had Graves' ophthalmopathy and around 56 had stable Graves' hyperthyroidism. Whether ophthalmopathy could be predicted prospectively was tested in an independent validation cohort made up of roughly 19 hyperthyroidism patients plus 17 patients who later progressed to ophthalmopathy. The 85 to 100 discovery patients were divided at random into training and test sets in a 7:3 ratio. In about 6 Graves' hyperthyroidism patients, the study also compared T-cell repertoires from thyroid tissue with T-cell repertoires from blood. After sampling, hyperthyroidism patients received methimazole starting at 30 mg daily, and ophthalmopathy patients received high-dose intravenous methylprednisolone. TCR Vbeta CDR3 sequencing of some 140 peripheral blood samples (over 40 ophthalmopathy, approximately 80 hyperthyroidism and some 17 progressor patients) is reported in the paper. General study outcomes and caveats: Most expanded thyroid clonotypes (frequency above 0.001) were also detected in blood, suggesting blood repertoires may reflect thyroid immune responses. In cross-validation, a model built on a 13 V-J signature told ophthalmopathy apart from stable hyperthyroidism with approximately 90% sensitivity and approximately 81% specificity, and in testing the same model reached 80%/75%. No statistical method was used to fix the sample size in advance, and group allocation was not hidden from the investigators. In validation, the model predicted progression to ophthalmopathy with around 71% sensitivity and 72.22% specificity, a median of approximately 6.5 months before onset.

The TCR beta CDR3 regions were amplified from the RNA transcripts. The first round of RT-PCR for the TCR CDR3 was performed with the HTBI primer set and the Qiagen OneStep RT-PCR kit. Libraries were constructed in a second round of multiplex PCR, after which size selection and purification were carried out. Libraries were sequenced paired-end with 100 bp reads on an Illumina HiSeq2000. As for the authors' bioinformatics: SOAPnuke was used to process the raw data, removing reads that contained adapters or uncalled bases, had a mean Phred below 15, or lacked an exact match to the constant primer or identifier. COPE v1.2.5 was used to merge the high-quality paired reads, and each unique nucleotide sequence was defined as a clonotype. MiTCR v1.1 was used to align the clonotypes against IMGT TRBV, TRBD and TRBJ reference segments. Only V-J combinations with frequency above 0.0001, covering about 99% of repertoires, were analysed. The TCS score was defined as F50 (clonal expansion) divided by E x V (chaos), with BLOSUM62-based TCRdist calculated between CDR3 peptides within each V-J. Welch's t-statistics and random forest reduced 450 to 600 V-J features to under 15, which were used in a naive Bayes classifier (R e1071). The public sequencing data were trimmed at Q25 with fastp and processed into clonotypes with MiXCR by TCRdb, which kept only in-frame beta chains. CDR3 protein duplicates are merged, each entry listing the most common genes and DNA. The V and J calls were not made by the authors but by TCRdb's processing. This sample is represented by about 360,000 distinct CDR3 sequences; approximately 13% of them were singletons. Roughly 8.3% of the sample is in the top ten clones.

Stable Graves' hyperthyroidism was defined as no progression to ophthalmopathy during 18 months of follow-up. Hyperthyroidism patients were newly diagnosed, with disease duration under 2 months, and aged 18 to 65 years. Any patient with an uncontrolled infection, another autoimmune disease, pregnancy or lactation was excluded. Clinical symptoms, serum thyroxine and TRAb, thyroid ultrasound, and orbital computed tomography formed the basis for the diagnoses. PBMCs were isolated from 8 to 10 ml of fresh peripheral blood by Ficoll-Paque density gradient centrifugation. Total RNA was extracted using Trizol reagent, and RNA quality was assessed on an Agilent 2100 Bioanalyzer. In this sample, this clonotype turned up many times. Its antigen is currently not known. Per-nucleotide qualities are absent, and no much larger clonotype sits a single base away. The germline V gene (reference sequence) sets CDR1 to MNHEY and CDR2 to SMNVEV. The CDR3 starts with the cysteine, ends with the phenylalanine, and has 12 residues. Of the read, only the CDR3 DNA is kept; its 36 bases are in frame from base 1. V and J are truncated by 5 bases and 10 bases respectively, leaving an intervening sequence of 12 bases.

Recombination linked TRBV27 to TRBJ2-1; the best D guess is TRBD1, with 6 bases matching. Sequencing input: blood. This TCR was recovered from a young woman with Graves' hyperthyroidism. CDR3 sequence: CASSVQGYEQFF. The DNA sequence reads TGTGCCAGCAGTGTACAGGGCTACGAGCAGTTCTTC.